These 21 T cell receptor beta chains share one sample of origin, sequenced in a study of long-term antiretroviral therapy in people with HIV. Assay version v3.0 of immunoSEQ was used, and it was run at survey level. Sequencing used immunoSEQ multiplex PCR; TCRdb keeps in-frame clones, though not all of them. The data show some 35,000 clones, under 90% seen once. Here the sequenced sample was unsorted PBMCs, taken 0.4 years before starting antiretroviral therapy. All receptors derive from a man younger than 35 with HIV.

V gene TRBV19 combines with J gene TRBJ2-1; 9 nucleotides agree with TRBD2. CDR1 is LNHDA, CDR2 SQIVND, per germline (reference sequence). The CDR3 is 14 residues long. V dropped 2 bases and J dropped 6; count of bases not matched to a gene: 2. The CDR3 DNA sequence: TGTGCCAGTAGTATATCACTAGCGGGCAATGAGCAGTTCTTC. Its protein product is CASSISLAGNEQFF.

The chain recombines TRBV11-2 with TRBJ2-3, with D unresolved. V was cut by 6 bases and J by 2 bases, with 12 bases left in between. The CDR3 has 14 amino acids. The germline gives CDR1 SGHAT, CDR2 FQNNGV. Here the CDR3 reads CASRIRVITDTQYF. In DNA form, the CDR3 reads TGTGCCAGCAGAATAAGGGTAATCACAGATACGCAGTATTTT.

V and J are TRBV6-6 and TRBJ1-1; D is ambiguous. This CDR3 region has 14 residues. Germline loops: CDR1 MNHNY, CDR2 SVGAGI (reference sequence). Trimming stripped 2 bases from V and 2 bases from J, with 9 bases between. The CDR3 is CASSYHLLNTEAFF. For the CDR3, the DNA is TGTGCCAGCAGTTACCACCTACTCAACACTGAAGCTTTCTTT.

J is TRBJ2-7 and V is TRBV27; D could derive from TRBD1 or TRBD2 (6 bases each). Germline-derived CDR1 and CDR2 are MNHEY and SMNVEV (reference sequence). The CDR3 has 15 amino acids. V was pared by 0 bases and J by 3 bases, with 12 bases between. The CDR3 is CASSLSWGADYEQYF. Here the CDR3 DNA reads TGTGCCAGCAGTTTATCGTGGGGGGCCGACTACGAGCAGTACTTC.

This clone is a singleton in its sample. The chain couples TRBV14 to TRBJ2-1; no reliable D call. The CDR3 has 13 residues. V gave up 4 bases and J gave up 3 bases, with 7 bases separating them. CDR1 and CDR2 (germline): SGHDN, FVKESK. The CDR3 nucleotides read TGTGCCAGCAGCCTGGGCTACTACAATGAGCAGTTCTTC. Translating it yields CASSLGYYNEQFF.

The CDR3 sequence: CASKGHEQYF. The CDR3 nucleotides read TGTGCCAGCAAAGGCCACGAGCAGTACTTC. The chain recombines TRBV28 with TRBJ2-7, with no clear D. CDR1 MDHEN and CDR2 SYDVKM come from the germline V gene. This CDR3 region has 10 residues. V lost 7 bases, J lost 5 bases, and 6 bases lay in between.

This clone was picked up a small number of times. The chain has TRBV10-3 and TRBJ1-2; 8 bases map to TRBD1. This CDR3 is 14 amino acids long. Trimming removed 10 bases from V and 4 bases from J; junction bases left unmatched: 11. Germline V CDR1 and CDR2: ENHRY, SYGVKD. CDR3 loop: CATWTGQGGYGYTF. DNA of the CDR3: TGTGCCACCTGGACAGGGCAAGGCGGCTATGGCTACACCTTC.

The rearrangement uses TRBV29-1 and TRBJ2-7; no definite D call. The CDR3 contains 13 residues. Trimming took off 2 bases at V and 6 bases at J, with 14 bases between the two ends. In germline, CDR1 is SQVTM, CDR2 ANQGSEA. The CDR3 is CSVEYPNHPEQYF. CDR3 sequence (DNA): TGCAGCGTTGAATATCCAAACCACCCCGAGCAGTACTTC.

The CDR3 loop reads CASSQGTGTGELFF. CDR3 coding DNA: TGCGCCAGCAGCCAAGGGACAGGGACCGGGGAGCTGTTTTTT. The chain carries TRBV4-1 and TRBJ2-2, with 8 bases matching TRBD1. V was pared by 1 base and J by 5 bases, with 0 bases of the junction left unmatched. The length of the CDR3 is 14 residues. Germline loops: CDR1 MGHRA, CDR2 YSYEKL.

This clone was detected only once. For the CDR3, the DNA is TGTGCCAGCAGTTACGCCGCGACAGACTACGAGCAGTACTTC. This gives the protein CASSYAATDYEQYF. This sequence joins TRBV6-5 and TRBJ2-7, with D tentatively TRBD1 (5 bases). V dropped 2 bases and J dropped 3 bases, with 11 bases sitting between them. The CDR3 has 14 residues. Germline-derived CDR1 and CDR2 are MNHEY and SVGAGI.

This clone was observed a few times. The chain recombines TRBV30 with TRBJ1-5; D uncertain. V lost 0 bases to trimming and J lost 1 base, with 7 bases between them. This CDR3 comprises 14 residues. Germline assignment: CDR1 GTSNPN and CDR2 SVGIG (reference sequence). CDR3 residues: CAWSVFESNQPQHF. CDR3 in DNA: TGTGCCTGGAGTGTATTTGAGAGCAATCAGCCCCAGCATTTT.

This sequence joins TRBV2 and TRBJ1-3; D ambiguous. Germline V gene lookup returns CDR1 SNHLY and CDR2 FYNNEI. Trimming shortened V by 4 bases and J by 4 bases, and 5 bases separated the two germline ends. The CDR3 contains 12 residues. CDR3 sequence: CASSVAGNTIYF. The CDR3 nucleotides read TGTGCCAGCAGTGTGGCAGGAAACACCATATATTTT.

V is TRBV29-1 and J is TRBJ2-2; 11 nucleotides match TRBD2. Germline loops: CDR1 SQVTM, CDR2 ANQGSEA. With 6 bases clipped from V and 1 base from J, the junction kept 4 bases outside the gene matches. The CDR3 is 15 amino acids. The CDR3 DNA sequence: TGCAGCGTACAACTAGCGGGAGTGAACACCGGGGAGCTGTTTTTT. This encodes CSVQLAGVNTGELFF.

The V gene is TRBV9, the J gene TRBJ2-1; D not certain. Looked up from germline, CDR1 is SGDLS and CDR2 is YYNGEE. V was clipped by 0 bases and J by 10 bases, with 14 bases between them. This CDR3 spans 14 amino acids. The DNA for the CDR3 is TGTGCCAGCAGCGTAGATTTAGGGTATGGGGAGCAGTTCTTC. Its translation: CASSVDLGYGEQFF.

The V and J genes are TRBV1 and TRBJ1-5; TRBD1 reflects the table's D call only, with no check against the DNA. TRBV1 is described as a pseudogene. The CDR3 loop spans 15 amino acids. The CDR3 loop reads CTSSHPDRAYQPQHF. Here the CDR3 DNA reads TGCACCAGCAGCCACCCTGACAGGGCCTATCAGCCCCAGCATTTT.

This CDR3 is CASQGTDYGYTF. The CDR3 coding sequence is TGTGCCAGTCAAGGGACAGACTATGGCTACACCTTC. This chain uses TRBV2 with TRBJ1-2, with 7 bases fitting TRBD1. The J segment lost 3 bases and the V segment lost 9 bases, leaving 4 bases of the junction unmatched. This CDR3 is 12 amino acids long. Germline lookup yields CDR1 SNHLY and CDR2 FYNNEI.

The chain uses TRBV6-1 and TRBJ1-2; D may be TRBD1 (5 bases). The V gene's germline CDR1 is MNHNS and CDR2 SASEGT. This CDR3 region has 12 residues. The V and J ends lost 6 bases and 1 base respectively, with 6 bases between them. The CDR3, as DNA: TGTGCCAGCAGCAGGGTTAACTATGGCTACACCTTC. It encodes CASSRVNYGYTF.

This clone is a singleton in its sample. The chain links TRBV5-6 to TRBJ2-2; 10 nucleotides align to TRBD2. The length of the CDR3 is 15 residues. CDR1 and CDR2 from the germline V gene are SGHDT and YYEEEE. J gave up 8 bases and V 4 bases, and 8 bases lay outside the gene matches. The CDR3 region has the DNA TGTGCCAGCAGCCCCGCGACTAGCGGGCCAGGGGAGCTGTTTTTT. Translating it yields CASSPATSGPGELFF.

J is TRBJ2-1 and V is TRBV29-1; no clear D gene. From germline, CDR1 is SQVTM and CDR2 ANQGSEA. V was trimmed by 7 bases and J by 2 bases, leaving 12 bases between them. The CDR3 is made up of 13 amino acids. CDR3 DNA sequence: TGCAGCGCACGGACCGAGACCTACAATGAGCAGTTCTTC. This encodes CSARTETYNEQFF.

The CDR3: CASSLAGNEQYF. In DNA, the CDR3 is TGTGCCAGCAGCTTAGCTGGCAACGAGCAGTACTTC. The chain has TRBV11-2 and TRBJ2-7; D gene uncertain. Trimming removed 1 base at V and 5 bases at J, with 6 bases between. Germline lookup yields CDR1 SGHAT and CDR2 FQNNGV. This CDR3 has 12 amino acids.

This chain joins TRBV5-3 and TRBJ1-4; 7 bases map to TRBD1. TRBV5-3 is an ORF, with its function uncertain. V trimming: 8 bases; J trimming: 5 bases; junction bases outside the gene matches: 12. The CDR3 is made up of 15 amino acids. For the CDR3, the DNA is TGTGCCAGCAGCCCCCAGGCAGGGGGGAATGAAAAACTGTTTTTT. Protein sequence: CASSPQAGGNEKLFF.